The rows below give T cell receptor beta chains drawn from one sample of a study of cytomegalovirus exposure and HLA in healthy donors. Generated by immunoSEQ multiplex PCR, the TCRdb table keeps only in-frame clones and is missing some. The repertoire table contains about 200,000 clones. Material: PBMCs. The source of these receptors is a boy between 5 and 17 years old in good health and CMV-seronegative. The CDR3 runs from the conserved cysteine through the conserved F or W. A D gene is named only where the DNA matches it firmly.

D: TRBD2
J: TRBJ2-3
V: TRBV6-5
DNA: TGTGCCAGCAGGGACGGGGGGATAGGGACGCAGTATTTT
CDR3: CASRDGGIGTQYF

D: .
J: TRBJ1-5
V: TRBV4-2
DNA: TGTGCCAGCAGCCAAGAGGGACACAATAGCAATCAGCCCCAGCATTTT
CDR3: CASSQEGHNSNQPQHF

D: .
J: TRBJ1-1
V: TRBV19
DNA: TGTGCCAGTAGTTCGGTCGTGGACACTGAAGCTTTCTTT
CDR3: CASSSVVDTEAFF

D: .
J: TRBJ2-5
V: TRBV4-1
DNA: TGCGCCAGCAGCCAGGCATTATCGGAGACCCAGTACTTC
CDR3: CASSQALSETQYF

D: TRBD2
J: TRBJ2-5
V: TRBV9
DNA: TGTGCCAGCAGCGTCGGACTAGCGGAAGAGACCCAGTACTTC
CDR3: CASSVGLAEETQYF

D: TRBD2
J: TRBJ2-1
V: TRBV11-2
DNA: TGTGCCAGCAGCTCCGGGGGGTTGTGGGAGCAGTTCTTC
CDR3: CASSSGGLWEQFF

D: .
J: TRBJ2-7
V: TRBV5-4
DNA: TGTGCCAGCAGCTTTCTAACGGAGCAGTACTTC
CDR3: CASSFLTEQYF

D: TRBD1
J: TRBJ1-4
V: TRBV5-5
DNA: TGTGCCAGCAGGGGGTACCCCCGGGACAGTAATGAAAAACTGTTTTTT
CDR3: CASRGYPRDSNEKLFF

D: .
J: TRBJ2-7
V: TRBV4-2
DNA: TGTGCCAGCAGCCATTTCGACAGAAACTCCTACGAGCAGTACTTC
CDR3: CASSHFDRNSYEQYF

D: .
J: TRBJ2-7
V: TRBV10-1
DNA: TGCGCCAGCAGTGAAAGCCCCAGGGGCTACGAGCAGTACTTC
CDR3: CASSESPRGYEQYF

D: TRBD1
J: TRBJ1-1
V: TRBV5-8
DNA: TGTGCCAGCAGCTTTGTTCAAGGACAGGGGAACACTGAAGCTTTCTTT
CDR3: CASSFVQGQGNTEAFF

D: TRBD1
J: TRBJ1-2
V: TRBV30
DNA: TGTGCCTGGAGCTCCCCCGACAGGGCTAACTATGGCTACACCTTC
CDR3: CAWSSPDRANYGYTF

D: .
J: TRBJ1-1
V: TRBV6-5
DNA: TGTGCCAGCAGCCAAGGACAGTTTGAAGCTTTCTTT
CDR3: CASSQGQFEAFF

D: TRBD1
J: TRBJ2-1
V: TRBV6-1
DNA: TGTGCCGGCCGGACAGGTGAGGGCAATGAGCAGTTCTTC
CDR3: CAGRTGEGNEQFF

D: TRBD1
J: TRBJ1-4
V: TRBV7-8
DNA: TGTGCCAGCAGCCCCACCAGGGGGGCGGGTGAAAAACTGTTTTTT
CDR3: CASSPTRGAGEKLFF

D: .
J: TRBJ1-1
V: TRBV11-2
DNA: TGTGCCAGCAGTCGGAGGGGAATTAAGGACATGAACACTGAAGCTTTCTTT
CDR3: CASSRRGIKDMNTEAFF

D: .
J: TRBJ2-7
V: TRBV6-5
DNA: TGTGCCAGCAGTTACTCCTACGGGGACGAGCAGTACTTC
CDR3: CASSYSYGDEQYF

D: .
J: TRBJ1-2
V: TRBV9
DNA: TGTGCCAGCAGCGTAGGTCAGGGTAGGGGCTACACCTTC
CDR3: CASSVGQGRGYTF

D: TRBD2
J: TRBJ2-4
V: TRBV27
DNA: TGTGCCAGCAGCCCTCGGGGGGTCCCGAACATTCAGTACTTC
CDR3: CASSPRGVPNIQYF

D: TRBD2
J: TRBJ2-2
V: TRBV9
DNA: TGTGCCAGCAGCGTAGAGCTAGCGGGGGGCGCGAACACCGGGGAGCTGTTTTTT
CDR3: CASSVELAGGANTGELFF

D: .
J: TRBJ2-7
V: TRBV9
DNA: TGTGCCAGCAGCGTAGTCCCCGGGGGAGCACAAGAGCAGTACTTC
CDR3: CASSVVPGGAQEQYF

D: .
J: TRBJ2-3
V: TRBV7-2
DNA: TGTGCCAGCAGCTTAGATTCGCAGACTAGCACAGATACGCAGTATTTT
CDR3: CASSLDSQTSTDTQYF

D: .
J: TRBJ1-1
V: TRBV30
DNA: TGTGCCTGGACCAAGGCAGGGAACACTGAAGCTTTCTTT
CDR3: CAWTKAGNTEAFF

D: TRBD1
J: TRBJ1-1
V: TRBV5-5
DNA: TGTGCCAGCAGCTTGGGCCCAGGGGGTATGAACACTGAAGCTTTCTTT
CDR3: CASSLGPGGMNTEAFF

D: .
J: TRBJ1-1
V: TRBV5-1
DNA: TGCGCCAGCAGCTTTTCCAGGACAGAGAACACTGAAGCTTTCTTT
CDR3: CASSFSRTENTEAFF

D: .
J: TRBJ2-7
V: TRBV18
DNA: TGTGCCAGCTCCTCCCGGAGGTCCTACGAGCAGTACTTC
CDR3: CASSSRRSYEQYF

D: .
J: TRBJ2-5
V: TRBV13
DNA: TGTGCCAGCAGCTTAAGGAGGTACTCTGAAGAGACCCAGTACTTC
CDR3: CASSLRRYSEETQYF

D: .
J: TRBJ2-5
V: TRBV4-3
DNA: TGCGCCAGCAGCCAAGGGTCCAGTGAAGAGACCCAGTACTTC
CDR3: CASSQGSSEETQYF

D: TRBD1
J: TRBJ2-7
V: TRBV5-1
DNA: TGCGCCAGCAGCGGCCGGGACAGAGAGTACGAGCAGTACTTC
CDR3: CASSGRDREYEQYF

D: TRBD2
J: TRBJ2-3
V: TRBV5-1
DNA: TGCGCCAGCAGCTTGAGGGCGGGGGAGGCAGATACGCAGTATTTT
CDR3: CASSLRAGEADTQYF

D: .
J: TRBJ1-1
V: TRBV4-2
DNA: TGTGCCAGCAGCCAAGGAGTCGAAGGGGACACTGAAGCTTTCTTT
CDR3: CASSQGVEGDTEAFF

D: TRBD1
J: TRBJ2-7
V: TRBV5-4
DNA: TGTGCCAGCAGTCTCGACAGGGCCGAGCAGTACTTC
CDR3: CASSLDRAEQYF

D: TRBD2
J: TRBJ2-7
V: TRBV5-4
DNA: TGTGCCAGCAGCGGGGGGGACGGCCCCTCCTACGAGCAGTACTTC
CDR3: CASSGGDGPSYEQYF

D: .
J: TRBJ2-5
V: TRBV6-6
DNA: TGTGCCAGCACCGCGGGGATGGGAGTACGTGGCGAGACCCAGTACTTC
CDR3: CASTAGMGVRGETQYF

D: TRBD2
J: TRBJ2-7
V: TRBV4-3
DNA: TGCGCCAGCAGCCAAGATCTCGGGACTAGCTACGAGCAGTACTTC
CDR3: CASSQDLGTSYEQYF

D: TRBD2
J: TRBJ2-7
V: TRBV7-9
DNA: TGTGCCAGCAGCTTAGCTCCTAGCGGAGCGAGTTACGAGCAGTACTTC
CDR3: CASSLAPSGASYEQYF

D: TRBD2
J: TRBJ2-7
V: TRBV5-4
DNA: TGTGCCAGCAGCAGGGGACTAGCGGGGGCCCGGGACGAGCAGTACTTC
CDR3: CASSRGLAGARDEQYF

D: .
J: TRBJ1-6
V: TRBV7-8
DNA: TGTGCCAGCGGCCTCGACAAGGCCAGTTCACCCCTCCACTTT
CDR3: CASGLDKASSPLHF

D: .
J: TRBJ1-2
V: TRBV6-5
DNA: TGTGCCACCACGGAGGGGAGCGGCTACACCTTC
CDR3: CATTEGSGYTF

D: .
J: TRBJ2-7
V: TRBV6-5
DNA: TGTGCCAGCAGTTACTCGAAAATGTCGAGCTCCTACGAGCAGTACTTC
CDR3: CASSYSKMSSSYEQYF

D: TRBD2
J: TRBJ2-1
V: TRBV5-4
DNA: TGTGCCAGCAGCTTGGGGGTAGCGGGGGGGAAATACAATGAGCAGTTCTTC
CDR3: CASSLGVAGGKYNEQFF

D: .
J: TRBJ1-2
V: TRBV5-4
DNA: TGTGCCAGCAGCTTGGTTCAGGGTGGGAATGGCTACACCTTC
CDR3: CASSLVQGGNGYTF

D: TRBD1
J: TRBJ1-1
V: TRBV4-1
DNA: TGCGCCAGCAGACAGGGGACCACTGAAGCTTTCTTT
CDR3: CASRQGTTEAFF

D: TRBD2
J: TRBJ2-3
V: TRBV10-1
DNA: TGCGCCAGCAGTAGCGGGGACCTCTCAGATACGCAGTATTTT
CDR3: CASSSGDLSDTQYF

D: .
J: TRBJ2-7
V: TRBV13
DNA: TGTGCCAGCAGCTTAGGGAATGGCGGGCAGTACTTC
CDR3: CASSLGNGGQYF

D: TRBD2
J: TRBJ2-7
V: TRBV7-9
DNA: TGTGCCAGCAGCCCCCCCGGGGGGTTCTCCTACGAGCAGTACTTC
CDR3: CASSPPGGFSYEQYF

D: .
J: TRBJ2-7
V: TRBV6-6
DNA: TGTGCCAGCAGTTTACGGGGGGCGGTCTCCTACGAGCAGTACTTC
CDR3: CASSLRGAVSYEQYF

D: .
J: TRBJ2-7
V: TRBV4-1
DNA: TGCGCCAGCAGCCAAGACAGGAGGAACGAGCAGTACTTC
CDR3: CASSQDRRNEQYF

D: TRBD1
J: TRBJ2-7
V: TRBV18
DNA: TGTGCCAGCTCACCACCTCTTCGCTCGGGGACAGGGGACGAGCAGTACTTC
CDR3: CASSPPLRSGTGDEQYF

D: TRBD1
J: TRBJ1-5
V: TRBV4-1
DNA: TGCGCCAGCAGCCCCACAGGGGGAGCGCCCCAGCATTTT
CDR3: CASSPTGGAPQHF

D: TRBD2
J: TRBJ2-3
V: TRBV19
DNA: TGTGCCAGTAGTATAGGAAGCGGGGGGGCTTGGGCAGATACGCAGTATTTT
CDR3: CASSIGSGGAWADTQYF

D: TRBD2
J: TRBJ2-1
V: TRBV13
DNA: TGTGCCAGCAACCCCCCGAGGTACGGGGGGGCGCATGAGCAGTTCTTC
CDR3: CASNPPRYGGAHEQFF

D: .
J: TRBJ1-4
V: TRBV6-5
DNA: TGTGCCAGCAGTTACTCCACGGGATTCGGGGAAAAACTGTTTTTT
CDR3: CASSYSTGFGEKLFF

D: TRBD1
J: TRBJ2-2
V: TRBV4-1
DNA: TGCGCCAGCAGCCCCCAGGGGGCGCGGGACGGGGAGCTGTTTTTT
CDR3: CASSPQGARDGELFF

D: TRBD1
J: TRBJ1-5
V: TRBV18
DNA: TGTGCCAGCTCACCACAGGGGGCTAGCAATCAGCCCCAGCATTTT
CDR3: CASSPQGASNQPQHF

D: TRBD2
J: TRBJ2-5
V: TRBV6-6
DNA: TGTGCCAGCAGTTCCGGACTAGCGGGCGGCCAAGAGACCCAGTACTTC
CDR3: CASSSGLAGGQETQYF

D: TRBD2
J: TRBJ2-2
V: TRBV27
DNA: TGTGCCAGCAGTTTATGGGAGCGGGGGGGCCACACCGGGGAGCTGTTTTTT
CDR3: CASSLWERGGHTGELFF

D: TRBD1
J: TRBJ2-7
V: TRBV9
DNA: TGTGCCAGCAGCCTCCGGACAGGGGCTAGTTACGAGCAGTACTTC
CDR3: CASSLRTGASYEQYF

D: TRBD1
J: TRBJ1-2
V: TRBV11-2
DNA: TGTGCCAGCAGCCGGGACAGACAAAACTATGGCTACACCTTC
CDR3: CASSRDRQNYGYTF

D: .
J: TRBJ2-7
V: TRBV21-1
DNA: TGTGCCAGCAGCGGGGCCTCCGGCTCCTACGAGCAGTACTTC
CDR3: CASSGASGSYEQYF